This T cell receptor (beta chain) stems from a study of chemoradiotherapy in HPV16-positive cancers (dated by TCRdb to 2022 to 2024). The study in broad terms: Candidate HPV-specific T-cell clones and common TCR motifs were defined through functional T-cell assays on cells from a couple of HPV16-positive patients. The candidate HPV-specific TCRs and motifs were then tracked in TCR repertoires from 86 patients with HPV-related cancers. Whether T-cell immunity against the HPV oncoproteins E6 and E7 changes during chemoradiotherapy and whether survival is affected by this immunity were examined in the study. Here is what the overall study found, with its caveats: Improved recurrence-free survival in HPV16-positive patients was associated with expansion of HPV-responsive T cells during chemoradiotherapy. Expansion of candidate HPV-specific clones and E7-related TCR motifs was observed in the tumor microenvironment during treatment, whereas no such expansion was observed for non-HPV-specific T cells. Only two HPV16-positive patients were used to derive the functional definition of HPV-specific T cells, and the survival association was reported for HPV16-positive patients.

Regarding this clone: Which antigen it targets is not known. There are no base qualities to consult, and no much larger clone falls within one base.

V loses 5 bases at its end and J loses 4 bases; junction bases beyond the gene matches: 10. Looking up the germline V gene yields CDR1 SGDLS and CDR2 YYNGEE. The CDR3, cysteine through phenylalanine, is 15 amino acids long. The read is trimmed to its CDR3 DNA, 45 bases read in frame from base 1. Repertoires were sampled repeatedly over the course of chemoradiotherapy, so clonal expansion could be followed in the tumor microenvironment. The receptor library was made with the immunoSEQ multiplex PCR assay. TCRdb took over this immuneACCESS table, retaining in-frame rearrangements with V and J assigned. Such tables are incomplete; in checked studies, under half of the missing clones stem from an unresolved V gene, and the remainder is unexplained. The sample contains tens of thousands of clones, 90% of them found a single time. The top ten constitute around 3.5% of the sample.

The specimen was blood, collected from a patient who underwent chemoradiotherapy. This clonotype originated in a human donor with HPV-associated anogenital cancer. The rearranged chain carries TRBV9 and TRBJ2-3; 7 bases in the junction line up with TRBD2. Here the CDR3 is given as CASRREGQGADTQYF. The DNA is as follows: TGTGCCAGCAGGAGGGAGGGCCAGGGCGCAGATACGCAGTATTTT.